These 14 T cell receptor beta chains originate from one sample sequenced in a study of radiation and T cells in renal cell carcinoma. This sample's treatment: 15 Gy SBRT to primary tumor, nephrectomy 4 weeks later. Produced via immunoSEQ multiplex PCR; TCRdb's table is partial and in-frame only. The data contain 8,500 to 10,000 clones, around 53% of them singletons. The sequenced sample was tumor tissue, obtained from a patient whose treatment included radiotherapy and nephrectomy. These receptors came from a man between 60 and 70 years old with renal cell carcinoma.

The DNA for the CDR3 is TGTGCCAGCAGCTGGACTAGCGGTCCGACCTACGAGCAGTACTTC. Amino acid sequence: CASSWTSGPTYEQYF. The chain carries TRBV7-2 and TRBJ2-7; 10 bases map to TRBD2. Looked up from germline, CDR1 is SGHTA and CDR2 is FQGNSA. This CDR3 is 15 amino acids long. V gave up 4 bases and J gave up 2 bases; unmatched junction bases: 5.

The chain recombines TRBV19 with TRBJ2-7; D possibly corresponds to TRBD2 (5 bases). The CDR3 totals 13 residues. Trimming shortened V by 1 base and J by 5 bases, and 9 bases separated the two germline ends. Germline V gene data show CDR1 as LNHDA and CDR2 as SQIVND (reference sequence). CDR3 region: CASSIGGLNEQYF. CDR3 bases: TGTGCCAGTAGTATAGGCGGACTCAACGAGCAGTACTTC. The variable domain in full, completed from reference TRBV19 and TRBJ2-7, reads DGGITQSPKYLFRKEGQNVTLSCEQNLNHDAMYWYRQDPGQGLRLIYYSQIVNDFQKGDIAEGYSVSREKKESFPLTVTSAQKNPTAFYLCASSIGGLNEQYFGPGTRLTVT.

The J gene is TRBJ2-7, the V gene TRBV7-2; tentatively, D is TRBD2 (6 bases). V dropped 10 bases and J dropped 2 bases, with 12 bases sitting between them. Looked up from germline, CDR1 is SGHTA and CDR2 is FQGNSA. The CDR3 runs to 12 residues. This CDR3 reads CATGVAAYEQYF. CDR3 sequence (DNA): TGTGCCACGGGAGTAGCGGCCTACGAGCAGTACTTC.

This chain uses TRBV5-1 with TRBJ2-7; tentatively, D is TRBD1 (7 bases). V was shortened by 0 bases and J by 5 bases, with 15 bases between the two germline ends. The CDR3 runs to 15 residues. Germline lookup yields CDR1 SGHRS and CDR2 YFSETQ. The CDR3 is CASSLEAGRGDEQYF. CDR3 DNA: TGCGCCAGCAGCTTGGAAGCTGGCAGGGGGGACGAGCAGTACTTC.

The J gene is TRBJ1-4, the V gene TRBV5-6; the D gene is possibly TRBD1 (5 bases). Germline V CDR1 and CDR2: SGHDT, YYEEEE. The CDR3 contains 13 residues. Between the trimmed V and J ends, which lost 2 bases and 8 bases, there was a span of 10 bases. CDR3 loop: CASSLTEGEKLFF. DNA of the CDR3: TGTGCCAGCAGCTTAACCGAGGGGGAAAAACTGTTTTTT. Drawing the rest from reference TRBV5-6 and TRBJ1-4, the complete variable domain is DAGVTQSPTHLIKTRGQQVTLRCSPKSGHDTVSWYQQALGQGPQFIFQYYEEEERQRGNFPDRFSGHQFPNYSSELNVNALLLGDSALYLCASSLTEGEKLFFGSGTQLSVL.

CDR3 DNA: TGCGCCAGCAGCTCCGGGACCATCGGCTCCTACGAGCAGTACTTC. This gives the protein CASSSGTIGSYEQYF. This chain links TRBV5-1 with TRBJ2-7; perhaps D is TRBD1 or TRBD2 (5 bases each). This CDR3 has 15 residues. V was cut by 3 bases and J by 0 bases, with 13 bases left in between. Germline values: CDR1 SGHRS, CDR2 YFSETQ.

The chain carries TRBV7-2 and TRBJ2-7; tentative D call: TRBD1 (5 bases). This CDR3 region has 15 residues. Trimming left V 5 bases short and J 2 bases short, with 16 bases between. Germline V gene sequence: CDR1 SGHTA, CDR2 FQGNSA. For the CDR3, the DNA is TGTGCCAGCAGCCCCACCCCCGGCAGGGCCTACGAGCAGTACTTC. Translated: CASSPTPGRAYEQYF.

J is TRBJ1-1 and V is TRBV5-1; D remains unclear. The CDR3 has 14 residues. V lost 4 bases to trimming and J lost 1 base, with 11 bases between them. CDR1 SGHRS and CDR2 YFSETQ come from the germline V gene. The CDR3 loop is CASSVVPSNTEAFF. The CDR3 bases are TGCGCCAGCAGCGTGGTACCGTCGAACACTGAAGCTTTCTTT. Looking up the rest from reference TRBV5-1 and TRBJ1-1 gives the full variable domain: KAGVTQTPRYLIKTRGQQVTLSCSPISGHRSVSWYQQTPGQGLQFLFEYFSETQRNKGNFPGRFSGRQFSNSRSEMNVSTLELGDSALYLCASSVVPSNTEAFFGQGTRLTVV.

Regarding this clone: An end of the junction does not agree with germline; a read error may underlie this. This chain connects TRBV6-5 to TRBJ1-3, with D hard to call. The V gene's germline CDR1 is MNHEY and CDR2 SVGAGI. The CDR3 runs to 12 residues. The CDR3, as DNA: TGTGCCAGCAGTTACCGGACGGGGAGGTTGAATTTT. Protein product: CASSYRTGRLNF.

Only a few counts were recorded for this clone. The genes are TRBV5-1 and TRBJ2-2, with TRBD2 matching over 11 bases. V shed 4 bases, J shed 7 bases, and the junction held 6 bases outside the gene matches. CDR3 size: 15 residues. Germline V gene sequence: CDR1 SGHRS, CDR2 YFSETQ. The CDR3, as DNA: TGCGCCAGCAGCCAGACTAGCGGGACGGTCGGGGAGCTGTTTTTT. Translated, it gives CASSQTSGTVGELFF.

This clone has only a few counts. V usage is TRBV9 and J usage is TRBJ1-1, with unresolved D. The CDR3 totals 11 residues. Trimming left V 4 bases short and J 8 bases short, with 9 bases between. The germline V gene has CDR1 SGDLS and CDR2 YYNGEE. The CDR3 loop reads CASSPSIEAFF. In DNA, the CDR3 is TGTGCCAGCAGCCCGAGTATAGAAGCTTTCTTT. The variable domain in full, completed from reference TRBV9 and TRBJ1-1, reads DSGVTQTPKHLITATGQRVTLRCSPRSGDLSVYWYQQSLDQGLQFLIQYYNGEERAKGNILERFSAQQFPDLHSELNLSSLELGDSALYFCASSPSIEAFFGQGTRLTVV.

J is TRBJ2-7 and V is TRBV19; 8 bases are shared with TRBD1. Germline lookup yields CDR1 LNHDA and CDR2 SQIVND (reference sequence). This CDR3 is built from 13 residues. The J segment lost 5 bases and the V segment lost 3 bases, leaving 3 bases of the junction unmatched. CDR3 in amino acids: CASSMTGDDEQYF. DNA for the CDR3: TGTGCCAGTAGTATGACAGGGGACGACGAGCAGTACTTC.

J is TRBJ1-2 and V is TRBV5-1; no clear D gene. The germline CDR1 and CDR2 sequences are SGHRS and YFSETQ. CDR3 length: 13 residues. V shed 5 bases and J shed 2 bases, with 10 bases lying between them. The CDR3 protein is CASSLRGNYGYTF. The CDR3 DNA reads as TGCGCCAGCAGTTTGCGAGGGAACTATGGCTACACCTTC. The full variable domain, completed using reference TRBV5-1 and TRBJ1-2, is KAGVTQTPRYLIKTRGQQVTLSCSPISGHRSVSWYQQTPGQGLQFLFEYFSETQRNKGNFPGRFSGRQFSNSRSEMNVSTLELGDSALYLCASSLRGNYGYTFGSGTRLTVV.

This chain uses TRBV19 with TRBJ2-7; 7 bases fit TRBD2. The germline V gene has CDR1 LNHDA and CDR2 SQIVND (reference sequence). V dropped 3 bases and J dropped 3; count of bases not matched to a gene: 8. The CDR3 loop spans 15 amino acids. In DNA, the CDR3 is TGTGCCAGTAGTATGGGGGGGACCTTTGACTACGAGCAGTACTTC. Amino acid sequence: CASSMGGTFDYEQYF.